This T cell receptor (beta chain) derives from a study of CD8 T cells in ankylosing spondylitis. With molecular barcodes, quantitative 5'-RACE was used to make the TCR beta libraries. MiXCR, applied by TCRdb to the 5' RACE reads, yields one record per CDR3 protein. The sample carries around 94,000 distinct CDR3 sequences, just under 9% recorded once. Overall study results and limits: Characteristic of ankylosing spondylitis blood, it appeared, was a TCR beta motif comprising several highly homologous variants. Some of these motif variants have turned up before, in reports on reactive arthritis synovial fluid and blood. Enrichment of disease-linked clones was reportedly significant in matched ankylosing spondylitis synovial fluid.

This clonotype was counted ten times or more. Its target is not known. J lost 1 base, V lost 0 bases, and 2 bases had no gene match. This CDR3 is built from 16 residues. Germline loops: CDR1 SGHDT, CDR2 YYEEEE. The material sequenced was blood, either unsorted or a sorted T cell fraction (not recorded which). V is TRBV5-6 and J is TRBJ2-1, with 9 bases fitting TRBD2. The origin of this receptor is a male donor with ankylosing spondylitis. The CDR3 DNA sequence: TGTGCCAGCAGCTTGGAGGCGGGAGGGTCCTACAATGAGCAGTTCTTC. Its protein product is CASSLEAGGSYNEQFF.